This T cell receptor beta chain is from a study of blood T cell repertoires in COVID-19. About the study: The United States, Italy and Spain supplied acute and convalescent COVID-19 samples. PBMCs, B-cell-depleted T cells, or T cells were the source of the cDNA or gDNA that made up the material.

Authors' data handling: It was from reference gene primer amplification that nucleated cell counts were estimated. Libraries were prepared by immunoSEQ multiplex PCR; TCRdb keeps only in-frame clonotypes and omits some of them. Clone size and the V and J calls come from that table; the DNA yielded D and trimming. There are around 190,000 clones in the sample; under 80% occur only once, and around an eighth lies in the top ten. V was cut by 1 base and J by 5 bases, with 15 bases left in between. CDR3 length: 15 residues. From germline, CDR1 is SGHTA and CDR2 FQGNSA. The chain links TRBV7-2 to TRBJ2-7, with a tentative D call TRBD1 (6 bases). The sequence was obtained from a woman between 50 and 59 years old with acute or convalescent COVID-19. Specimen: peripheral blood. The CDR3 coding sequence is TGTGCCAGCAGCTTAGGAAGGGGGAGTCTCCACGAGCAGTACTTC. Translation: CASSLGRGSLHEQYF.